What follows describes a single T cell receptor (beta chain). What it recognizes is unknown. Trimming removed 3 bases from V and 7 bases from J; junction bases left unmatched: 1. Germline CDR1 LNHDA, CDR2 SQIVND (reference sequence). CDR3 length: 14 amino acids. The data were obtained in a study of blood T cells in healthy people across ages. Broader study findings: Both naive CD4+ cell counts and diversity were greater in long-lived donors than in aged donors. CMV infection status of these donors was not known. What prevented conclusive comparison of naive and antigen-experienced cells was that PBMCs were unsorted.

A second PCR, run for roughly 7 to 12 cycles, used a sample-barcoded 5' primer plus a J-beta primer mix. Via MiXCR, TCRdb re-called the 5' RACE reads, giving one row per CDR3 protein. The table records hundreds of thousands of distinct CDR3 sequences, around 32% of them present only once. This sequence joins TRBV19 and TRBJ2-1; 12 positions agree with TRBD2. This clonotype was sampled from an elderly woman in good health. The sequenced material came from blood. This chain's CDR3 is CASSMGTSGNEQFF. The CDR3 bases are TGTGCCAGTAGTATGGGGACTAGCGGGAATGAGCAGTTCTTC. The full variable domain, rest sourced from reference TRBV19 and TRBJ2-1, is DGGITQSPKYLFRKEGQNVTLSCEQNLNHDAMYWYRQDPGQGLRLIYYSQIVNDFQKGDIAEGYSVSREKKESFPLTVTSAQKNPTAFYLCASSMGTSGNEQFFGPGTRLTVL.